The rows below give T cell receptor beta chains drawn from one sample of a study of neurological immune-mediated disorders. TCRdb redid the calling of the 5' RACE reads with MiXCR, one entry per CDR3 protein. The repertoire consists of about 58,000 distinct CDR3 sequences, with 3% to 4% occurring once and the leading ten covering around 7.5%. The sample comprised PBMCs. Source of these receptors: a woman aged 55-70 years with multiple sclerosis. Each CDR3 is given with its conserved first and last residue. Fields, in order: V gene, J gene, CDR3 protein.

>TRBV7-3|TRBJ2-2
CASSSGAGELFF
>TRBV7-6|TRBJ2-1
CASSFFIGNEQFF
>TRBV6-6|TRBJ2-3
CASLPGGDTQYF
>TRBV3-1|TRBJ2-2
CASSRRTGELFF
>TRBV6-2/TRBV6-3|TRBJ2-7
CASSWTGMGGYEQYF
>TRBV7-8|TRBJ1-3
CASSPGVEARWGNTIYF
>TRBV29-1|TRBJ2-5
CSVDGDQETQYF
>TRBV12-3/TRBV12-4|TRBJ1-3
CASRRPGQGAGNTIYF
>TRBV27|TRBJ2-2
CASNPGPRNTGELFF
>TRBV5-6|TRBJ1-2
CASSRQDYGYTF
>TRBV2|TRBJ2-1
CASSKRSQLKGNEQFF
>TRBV5-1|TRBJ2-2
CASRPNVDTGELFF
>TRBV27|TRBJ1-5
CASSLVGVWPQHF
>TRBV4-1|TRBJ1-4
CASSLRRGGNEKLFF
>TRBV5-1|TRBJ2-3
CASSLEDVTDTQYF
>TRBV9|TRBJ1-1
CASWSGQMNTEAFF
>TRBV10-1|TRBJ2-3
CASSGLAPTDTQYF
>TRBV20-1|TRBJ1-2
CSARQATGTGGDYTF
>TRBV24-1|TRBJ2-1
CATSDRTSGSRDEQFF
>TRBV28|TRBJ2-5
CASSPYLLEGLEETQYF
>TRBV20-1|TRBJ2-1
CSARESRGGPDEQFF
>TRBV7-2|TRBJ2-4
CASSPVGGLGNIQYF
>TRBV5-1|TRBJ2-1
CASSLFAGGAYNEQFF
>TRBV12-3/TRBV12-4|TRBJ1-1
CASSLKQKNTEAFF
>TRBV2|TRBJ2-4
CASSARAAGAKNIQYF
>TRBV12-3/TRBV12-4|TRBJ2-5
CASSTRAMIETQYF
>TRBV3-1|TRBJ2-7
CASSQAPRGEQYF
>TRBV29-1|TRBJ2-6
CSVSGQNSGANVLTF
>TRBV20-1|TRBJ2-1
CSARDKPGTSGNEQFF
>TRBV7-9|TRBJ2-5
CASSPGTAETQETQYF
>TRBV7-2|TRBJ1-3
CASSSSPQRGNTIYF
>TRBV20-1|TRBJ2-3
CSARDFETSSSDTQYF
>TRBV11-1|TRBJ2-1
CASSPLRQRYNEQFF
>TRBV10-3|TRBJ2-7
CAISGTSWYEQYF
>TRBV20-1|TRBJ1-1
CSARYKTEAFF
>TRBV20-1|TRBJ2-1
CSAMSGGYNEQFF
>TRBV5-1|TRBJ2-7
CASSLGRKYEQYF
>TRBV7-8|TRBJ2-7
CASSLARQGLASYEQYF
>TRBV29-1|TRBJ1-1
CSAMIGLGTEAFF
>TRBV5-1|TRBJ2-1
CASSLEAAGGAYNEQFF
>TRBV5-6|TRBJ2-1
CASTSGHEQFF
>TRBV5-1|TRBJ2-4
CASSSAFREPKNIQYF
>TRBV4-1|TRBJ2-7
CASSQGGVEQYF
>TRBV9|TRBJ2-7
CASSETSPGEQYF
>TRBV12-3/TRBV12-4|TRBJ2-4
CASSWDSGLAKNIQYF
>TRBV6-2/TRBV6-3|TRBJ1-2
CASSYTGLYGYTF
>TRBV27|TRBJ2-7
CASSSPGQGAYEQYF
>TRBV20-1|TRBJ1-1
CSARDPRQGTTEAFF
>TRBV20-1|TRBJ2-7
CSARDDLGTRTHEQYF
>TRBV5-1|TRBJ2-3
CASSPGLAGGPDTQYF
>TRBV20-1|TRBJ1-6
CSARDGQADFRSPLHF